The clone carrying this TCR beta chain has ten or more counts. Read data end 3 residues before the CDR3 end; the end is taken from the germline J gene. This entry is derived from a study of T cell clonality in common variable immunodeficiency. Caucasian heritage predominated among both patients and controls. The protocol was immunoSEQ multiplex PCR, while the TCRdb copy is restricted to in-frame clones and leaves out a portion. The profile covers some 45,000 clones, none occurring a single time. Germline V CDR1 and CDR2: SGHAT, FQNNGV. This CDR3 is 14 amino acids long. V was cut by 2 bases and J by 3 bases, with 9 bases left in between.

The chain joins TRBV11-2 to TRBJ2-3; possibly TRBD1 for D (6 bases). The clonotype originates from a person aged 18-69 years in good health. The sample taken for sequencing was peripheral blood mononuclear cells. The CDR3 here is CASSLTRGTDTQYF. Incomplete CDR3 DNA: TGTGCCAGCAGCTTAACAAGGGGGACAGATACG.